This T cell receptor (beta chain) was found in a study of T cells in localized non-small cell lung cancer. Findings of the study overall: Increased T cell density in blood showed an association with longer overall survival.

Repertoires were generated with immunoSEQ multiplex PCR, while TCRdb's copy carries only in-frame clones and drops some. The sample includes about 29,000 clones, 80% to 90% of them seen just once. Remarks on this clone: Its antigen is as yet unknown.

The CDR3 is 15 residues long. Trimming took 5 bases from V and 0 from J, leaving 11 bases between them. Per the germline V gene, CDR1 is MNHNS and CDR2 is SASEGT. The chain is built from TRBV6-1 and TRBJ1-5; the D is unclear. The sequencing used peripheral blood, collected before any cancer treatment. The sequence derives from a male donor older than 55 with stage I lung adenocarcinoma. The CDR3 reads CASSKSGYSNQPQHF. The CDR3 DNA is TGTGCCAGCAGTAAAAGCGGATATAGCAATCAGCCCCAGCATTTT.